Listed below are T cell receptor beta chains from one sample, sequenced in a study of shared clonotypes between healthy human individuals. Data came from immunoSEQ multiplex PCR; TCRdb stores just in-frame clones and leaves some out. Counted here are millions of clones, just under 95% occurring once; the ten biggest clones make up roughly 1%. Sequenced input: naive CD8+ T cells sorted from blood. Source of these receptors: a man between 18 and 35 years old in good health. Each CDR3 is given with its conserved first and last residue. D genes are given only for firm matches. Clone sizes are given selectively: once, few, many, or a class where the clone is expanded.

clone size	V gene	J gene	D gene	CDR3 protein	CDR3 DNA
once	TRBV12-5	TRBJ2-5	TRBD1	CASGWTGGMVAEETQYF	TGTGCTAGTGGATGGACAGGGGGAATGGTGGCGGAAGAGACCCAGTACTTC
.	TRBV2	TRBJ2-1	.	CASSEGILSYNEQFF	TGTGCCAGCAGTGAAGGGATTCTCTCCTACAATGAGCAGTTCTTC
.	TRBV6-1	TRBJ2-7	.	CASSETTASSYEQYF	TGTGCCAGCAGTGAAACGACAGCCAGCTCCTACGAGCAGTACTTC
.	TRBV2	TRBJ1-5	.	CASSESLGNQPQHF	TGTGCCAGCAGTGAAAGCTTGGGTAATCAGCCCCAGCATTTT
.	TRBV4-3	TRBJ2-7	.	CASSPHEGQGYEQYF	TGCGCCAGTAGCCCCCACGAAGGCCAGGGTTACGAGCAGTACTTC
.	TRBV11-3	TRBJ1-1	.	CASSLVGGTEAFF	TGTGCCAGCAGCTTAGTCGGCGGTACTGAAGCTTTCTTT
.	TRBV5-6	TRBJ2-3	.	CASQPDTGTDTQYF	TGTGCCAGCCAGCCAGACACCGGCACAGATACGCAGTATTTT
.	TRBV6-6	TRBJ2-7	.	CASSTQEVLDDYEQYF	TGTGCCAGCAGTACGCAAGAGGTTCTGGACGATTACGAGCAGTACTTC
.	TRBV7-2	TRBJ1-1	.	CASSGRKGRASTEAFF	TGTGCCAGCAGCGGGAGGAAGGGGCGGGCTAGTACAGAAGCTTTCTTT
.	TRBV7-9	TRBJ1-2	.	CASSLGQGPNYGYTF	TGTGCCAGCAGCTTAGGCCAGGGGCCAAACTATGGCTACACCTTC
once	TRBV27	TRBJ2-7	TRBD2	CASSPEAGATYEQYF	TGTGCCAGCAGTCCGGAAGCGGGGGCTACCTACGAGCAGTACTTC
.	TRBV29-1	TRBJ1-2	TRBD1	CSDLIGTESNYGYTF	TGCAGCGACCTGATTGGGACAGAATCTAACTATGGCTACACCTTC
.	TRBV27	TRBJ1-1	.	CASSLRAGNTEAFF	TGTGCCAGCAGTTTAAGGGCGGGAAACACTGAAGCTTTCTTT
.	TRBV9	TRBJ2-7	TRBD1	CASSDGTGGYEQYF	TGTGCCAGCAGCGACGGGACAGGGGGCTACGAGCAGTACTTC
.	TRBV2	TRBJ2-7	TRBD1	CASRSGTEAYEQYF	TGTGCCAGCAGATCCGGGACAGAGGCCTACGAGCAGTACTTC
.	TRBV2	TRBJ2-1	.	CASLGGVDEQFF	TGTGCCAGTCTAGGGGGAGTCGATGAGCAGTTCTTC
.	TRBV4-3	TRBJ2-5	TRBD1	CASSPGQGGETQYF	TGCGCCAGCAGCCCCGGACAGGGTGGAGAGACCCAGTACTTC
.	TRBV19	TRBJ2-7	.	CASSLGEVYEQYF	TGTGCCAGTAGCCTGGGGGAAGTCTACGAGCAGTACTTC
.	TRBV7-9	TRBJ2-7	.	CASSLAPTGEQYF	TGTGCCAGCAGCTTAGCTCCTACGGGCGAGCAGTACTTC
.	TRBV7-9	TRBJ2-3	.	CASSIRQGTDTQYF	TGTGCCAGCAGCATACGACAGGGCACAGATACGCAGTATTTT
.	TRBV7-9	TRBJ2-5	TRBD2	CASSSNSGIQTQYF	TGTGCCAGCAGCTCGAATAGCGGGATTCAGACCCAGTACTTC
few	TRBV2	TRBJ1-6	.	CASSEWNSPLHF	TGTGCCAGCAGTGAATGGAATTCACCCCTCCACTTT
.	TRBV2	TRBJ2-3	TRBD2	CASSANWLMTSGNTDTQYF	TGTGCCAGCAGTGCGAATTGGCTTATGACTAGCGGGAACACAGATACGCAGTATTTT
.	TRBV10-2	TRBJ2-1	.	CASGSAGRVDEQFF	TGCGCCAGCGGCTCGGCGGGACGGGTTGATGAGCAGTTCTTC
.	TRBV5-6	TRBJ2-7	TRBD2	CASSWKGLAGATYEQYF	TGTGCCAGCAGCTGGAAAGGACTAGCGGGGGCGACCTACGAGCAGTACTTC
.	TRBV6-5	TRBJ2-5	TRBD2	CASGTSSASQYF	TGTGCCAGTGGGACTAGCAGTGCGAGCCAGTACTTC
.	TRBV29-1	TRBJ2-1	.	CSVERESSYNEQFF	TGCAGCGTTGAGAGGGAGAGCTCCTACAATGAGCAGTTCTTC
once	TRBV6-5	TRBJ2-7	.	CASSYSQVREQYF	TGTGCCAGCAGTTACTCGCAGGTGCGCGAGCAGTACTTC
.	TRBV12-5	TRBJ2-6	TRBD2	CASGLASTSGSSGANVLTF	TGTGCTAGTGGTTTGGCTTCGACTAGCGGGTCCTCTGGGGCCAACGTCCTGACTTTC
.	TRBV27	TRBJ2-7	.	CASSPGIREQYF	TGTGCCAGCAGCCCAGGGATTCGAGAGCAGTACTTC
.	TRBV30	TRBJ2-7	TRBD1	CAWSSDRGLYEQYF	TGTGCCTGGAGTTCCGACAGGGGGCTCTACGAGCAGTACTTC
once	TRBV27	TRBJ2-7	.	CASSLSQGQRSYEQYF	TGTGCCAGCAGTTTATCCCAGGGGCAGCGCTCCTACGAGCAGTACTTC
.	TRBV9	TRBJ1-1	TRBD1	CASSLHPGTGSSNTEAFF	TGTGCCAGCAGCCTCCACCCGGGGACAGGGAGTTCGAACACTGAAGCTTTCTTT
.	TRBV6-4	TRBJ2-3	TRBD2	CASSDSWTSGLDTQYF	TGTGCCAGCAGTGACTCTTGGACTAGCGGGTTAGATACGCAGTATTTT
.	TRBV13	TRBJ1-2	.	CASSLGRANYGYTF	TGTGCCAGCAGCTTAGGCAGGGCTAACTATGGCTACACCTTC
.	TRBV25-1	TRBJ2-5	.	CASSDGLTETQYF	TGTGCCAGCAGTGATGGGCTAACGGAGACCCAGTACTTC
few	TRBV5-1	TRBJ1-2	.	CASSLEGAYGYTF	TGCGCCAGCAGCTTGGAAGGGGCCTATGGCTACACCTTC
.	TRBV10-1	TRBJ2-3	TRBD2	CASSDLSTSGVTDTQYF	TGCGCCAGCAGTGACCTATCGACTAGCGGGGTCACAGATACGCAGTATTTT
.	TRBV2	TRBJ2-7	TRBD1	CASSPGQGAAEQYF	TGTGCCAGCAGTCCGGGACAGGGGGCTGCCGAGCAGTACTTC
.	TRBV7-9	TRBJ2-2	TRBD2	CASSLVGLAAAGELFF	TGTGCCAGCAGCTTAGTAGGACTAGCGGCCGCCGGGGAGCTGTTTTTT
.	TRBV7-3	TRBJ1-1	.	CASSRGHATEAFF	TGTGCCAGCAGTCGAGGACATGCCACTGAAGCTTTCTTT
.	TRBV7-3	TRBJ2-3	TRBD2	CASRFSGGIDTQYF	TGTGCCAGCAGGTTCAGCGGGGGGATAGATACGCAGTATTTT
.	TRBV9	TRBJ2-5	.	CASSPQPRQIQETQYF	TGTGCCAGCAGCCCACAGCCGAGACAGATCCAAGAGACCCAGTACTTC
once	TRBV28	TRBJ2-2	.	CASTPIGTRNTGELFF	TGTGCCAGCACCCCGATCGGGACACGGAACACCGGGGAGCTGTTTTTT
.	TRBV7-9	TRBJ2-1	TRBD2	CASSLRGGSYEQFF	TGTGCCAGCAGCTTAAGGGGCGGGAGCTATGAGCAGTTCTTC
.	TRBV7-2	TRBJ2-3	TRBD2	CASSLDGGGARTSTDTQYF	TGTGCCAGCAGCTTAGATGGCGGGGGGGCTCGTACTAGCACAGATACGCAGTATTTT
.	TRBV7-2	TRBJ2-3	.	CASSLYIPDTQYF	TGTGCCAGCAGCTTATACATCCCGGATACGCAGTATTTT
.	TRBV6-5	TRBJ1-2	.	CASSYQGWGYTF	TGTGCCAGCAGTTACCAAGGGTGGGGCTACACCTTC
.	TRBV6-6	TRBJ2-3	.	CATAIHTIDTQYF	TGTGCCACAGCGATCCACACGATAGATACGCAGTATTTT
.	TRBV13	TRBJ1-2	.	CASSLGGGLGYTF	TGTGCCAGCAGCTTAGGCGGCGGCCTTGGCTACACCTTC
.	TRBV27	TRBJ1-2	.	CASSPRGGLLGGYTF	TGTGCCAGCAGTCCCCGGGGAGGGCTCTTGGGTGGCTACACCTTC
.	TRBV6-1	TRBJ1-1	.	CAAGPPGLVGAEAFF	TGTGCCGCGGGACCACCGGGGTTAGTTGGGGCTGAAGCTTTCTTT
.	TRBV13	TRBJ2-3	.	CASSFGAGDRLNTQYF	TGTGCCAGCAGCTTCGGGGCAGGGGATCGATTAAATACGCAGTATTTT
.	TRBV7-9	TRBJ2-7	.	CASTHVDNPYEQYF	TGTGCCAGCACCCACGTGGACAACCCCTACGAGCAGTACTTC